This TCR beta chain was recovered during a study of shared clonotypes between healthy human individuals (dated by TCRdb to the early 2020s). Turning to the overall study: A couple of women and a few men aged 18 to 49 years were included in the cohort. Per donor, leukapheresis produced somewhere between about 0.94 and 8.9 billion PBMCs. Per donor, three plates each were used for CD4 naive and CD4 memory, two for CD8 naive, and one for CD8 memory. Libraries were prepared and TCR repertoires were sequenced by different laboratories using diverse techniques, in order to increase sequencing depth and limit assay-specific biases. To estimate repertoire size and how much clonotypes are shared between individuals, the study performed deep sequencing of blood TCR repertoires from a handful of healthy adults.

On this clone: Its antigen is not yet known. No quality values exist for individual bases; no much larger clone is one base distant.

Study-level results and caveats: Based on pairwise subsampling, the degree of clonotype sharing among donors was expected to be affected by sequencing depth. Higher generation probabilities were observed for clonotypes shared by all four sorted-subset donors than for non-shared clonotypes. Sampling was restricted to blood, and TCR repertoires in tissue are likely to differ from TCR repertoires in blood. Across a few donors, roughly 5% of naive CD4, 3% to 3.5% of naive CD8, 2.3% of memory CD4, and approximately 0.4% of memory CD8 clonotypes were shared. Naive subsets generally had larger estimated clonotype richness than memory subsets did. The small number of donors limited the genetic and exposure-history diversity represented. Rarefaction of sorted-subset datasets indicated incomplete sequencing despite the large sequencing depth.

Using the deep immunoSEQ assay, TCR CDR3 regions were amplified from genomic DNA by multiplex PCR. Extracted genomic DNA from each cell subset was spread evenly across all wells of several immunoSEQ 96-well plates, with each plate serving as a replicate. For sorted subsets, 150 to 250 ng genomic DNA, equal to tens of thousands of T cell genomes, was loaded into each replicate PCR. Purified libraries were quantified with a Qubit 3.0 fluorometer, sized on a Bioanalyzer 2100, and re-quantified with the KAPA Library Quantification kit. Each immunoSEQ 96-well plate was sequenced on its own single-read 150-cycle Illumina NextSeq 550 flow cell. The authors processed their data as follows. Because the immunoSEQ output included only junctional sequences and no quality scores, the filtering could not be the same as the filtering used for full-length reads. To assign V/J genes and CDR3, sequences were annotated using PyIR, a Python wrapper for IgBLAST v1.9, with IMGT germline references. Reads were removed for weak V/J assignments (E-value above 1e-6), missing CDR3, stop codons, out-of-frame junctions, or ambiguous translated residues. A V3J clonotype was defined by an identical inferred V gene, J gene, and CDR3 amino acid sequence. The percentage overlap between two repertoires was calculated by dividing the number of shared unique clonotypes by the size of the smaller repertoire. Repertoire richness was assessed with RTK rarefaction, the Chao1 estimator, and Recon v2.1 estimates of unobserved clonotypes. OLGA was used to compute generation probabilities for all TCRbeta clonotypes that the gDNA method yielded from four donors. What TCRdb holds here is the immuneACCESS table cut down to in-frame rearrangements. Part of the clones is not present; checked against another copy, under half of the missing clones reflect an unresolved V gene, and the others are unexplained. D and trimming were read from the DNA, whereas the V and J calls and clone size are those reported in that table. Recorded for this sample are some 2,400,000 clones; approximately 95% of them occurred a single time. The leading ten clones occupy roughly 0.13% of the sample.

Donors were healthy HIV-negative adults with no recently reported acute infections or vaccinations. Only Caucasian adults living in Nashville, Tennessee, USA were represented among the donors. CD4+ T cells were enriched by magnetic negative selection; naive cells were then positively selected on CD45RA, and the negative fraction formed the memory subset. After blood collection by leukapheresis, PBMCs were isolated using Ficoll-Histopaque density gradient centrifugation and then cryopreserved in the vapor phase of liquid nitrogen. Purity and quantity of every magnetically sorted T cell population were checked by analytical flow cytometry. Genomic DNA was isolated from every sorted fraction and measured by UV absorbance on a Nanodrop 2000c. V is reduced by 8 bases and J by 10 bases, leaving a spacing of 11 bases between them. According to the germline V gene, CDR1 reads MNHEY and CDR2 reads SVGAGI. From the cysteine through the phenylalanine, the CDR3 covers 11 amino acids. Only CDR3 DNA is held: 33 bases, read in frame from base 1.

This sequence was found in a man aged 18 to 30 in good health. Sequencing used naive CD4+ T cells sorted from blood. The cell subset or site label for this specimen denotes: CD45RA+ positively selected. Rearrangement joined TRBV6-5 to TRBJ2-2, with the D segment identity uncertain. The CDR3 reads CASSWNTELFF. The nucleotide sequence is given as TGTGCCAGCTCATGGAATACGGAGCTGTTTTTT.